The next 13 T cell receptor beta chains were all read from a single sample in a study of blood T cell repertoires in COVID-19. Sequencing used immunoSEQ multiplex PCR; TCRdb keeps in-frame clones, though not all of them. The repertoire holds about 69,000 clones, with 85% as singletons. Sequenced: peripheral blood. All receptors come from a man older than 75 with acute or convalescent COVID-19.

V gene TRBV19 combines with J gene TRBJ1-1; D gene ambiguous. Germline V gene sequence: CDR1 LNHDA, CDR2 SQIVND (reference sequence). The CDR3 has 14 amino acids. Trimming left V 5 bases short and J 5 bases short, with 15 bases between. The CDR3 protein is CASSPRTEATEAFF. CDR3 coding DNA: TGTGCCAGTAGTCCAAGGACGGAGGCGACTGAAGCTTTCTTT. Together with reference TRBV19 and TRBJ1-1, the CDR3 gives the full variable domain: DGGITQSPKYLFRKEGQNVTLSCEQNLNHDAMYWYRQDPGQGLRLIYYSQIVNDFQKGDIAEGYSVSREKKESFPLTVTSAQKNPTAFYLCASSPRTEATEAFFGQGTRLTVV.

This rearrangement joins TRBV24-1 to TRBJ1-1; the match to TRBD1 covers 11 bases. The J segment lost 1 base and the V segment lost 4 bases, leaving 4 bases of the junction unmatched. Per germline, CDR1 KGHDR and CDR2 SFDVKD. There are 16 residues in the CDR3. In DNA, the CDR3 is TGTGCCACCAGTGACGGGACAGGGGGTCCGAACACTGAAGCTTTCTTT. Its protein product is CATSDGTGGPNTEAFF.

This sequence joins TRBV6-6 and TRBJ2-7; TRBD1 matches at 7 bases. CDR3 length equals 15 residues. Germline values: CDR1 MNHNY, CDR2 SVGAGI (reference sequence). J gave up 2 bases and V 5 bases, and 9 bases lay outside the gene matches. This chain's CDR3 is CASSPGQASTYEQYF. CDR3 nucleotides: TGTGCCAGCAGTCCTGGACAGGCGTCAACCTACGAGCAGTACTTC.

The V and J genes are TRBV11-2 and TRBJ1-5; no definite D call. V was clipped by 5 bases and J by 0 bases, with 14 bases between them. CDR1 is SGHAT and CDR2 is FQNNGV in the germline V gene. This CDR3 region has 16 residues. CDR3 in DNA: TGTGCCAGCAGCCCCGCAAGCCAGCGTAGCAATCAGCCCCAGCATTTT. This gives the protein CASSPASQRSNQPQHF.

This chain links TRBV27 with TRBJ2-1, with 10 bases identical to TRBD2. J was trimmed by 1 base and V by 3 bases; bases with no gene match: 6. CDR1 is MNHEY and CDR2 is SMNVEV in the germline V gene (reference sequence). There are 17 residues in the CDR3. In nucleotides, the CDR3 is TGTGCCAGCAGTTTGGATGGACTAGCGGTGTCCTACAATGAGCAGTTCTTC. It translates to CASSLDGLAVSYNEQFF.

The rearrangement links TRBV27 to TRBJ1-2; TRBD1 matches 7 bases. The CDR3 sequence is 13 residues long. Germline CDR1 reads MNHEY; CDR2 reads SMNVEV (reference sequence). J was trimmed by 5 bases and V by 7 bases; bases with no gene match: 7. This chain's CDR3 is CASTSNRGYGYTF. Written as DNA, the CDR3 is TGTGCCAGCACGTCAAACAGGGGATATGGCTACACCTTC.

This chain connects TRBV7-2 to TRBJ1-2, with 9 bases that match TRBD1. Trimming cost V 6 bases and J 2 bases; bases outside gene matches: 7. Germline V gives CDR1 SGHTA, CDR2 FQGNSA. This CDR3 spans 15 amino acids. CDR3 DNA sequence: TGTGCCAGCAGTCCACAGGGGGCGCGCAACTATGGCTACACCTTC. Its translation is CASSPQGARNYGYTF.

The V gene is TRBV11-2, the J gene TRBJ2-1; 7 nucleotides agree with TRBD1. V dropped 4 bases and J dropped 1; count of bases not matched to a gene: 4. The CDR3 is 15 residues long. Per the germline V gene, CDR1 is SGHAT and CDR2 is FQNNGV. CDR3 in amino acids: CASSSRQGSYNEQFF. Here the CDR3 DNA reads TGTGCCAGCAGCTCCAGACAGGGTTCCTACAATGAGCAGTTCTTC.

There are a few counts of this clone. The chain carries TRBV12-3 or TRBV12-4 and TRBJ1-2; 7 bases line up with TRBD1. The CDR3 is 13 residues long. V lost 6 bases to trimming and J lost 5 bases; unmatched junction nucleotides: 6. CDR3 coding DNA: TGTGCCAGCAGGGCGACAGGGTATTATGGCTACACCTTC. Protein product: CASRATGYYGYTF.

This chain joins TRBV27 and TRBJ2-5; the D gene is possibly TRBD1 (6 bases). With 6 bases removed from V and 7 bases from J, the gap between germline ends came to 15 bases. CDR3 size: 13 residues. CDR1 and CDR2 (germline): MNHEY, SMNVEV (reference sequence). CDR3 protein: CASRLTGSGTQYF. The CDR3 nucleotides read TGTGCCAGCAGACTAACAGGGTCGGGGACCCAGTACTTC.

The rearrangement links TRBV9 to TRBJ2-3; 7 bases agree with TRBD2. Germline assignment: CDR1 SGDLS and CDR2 YYNGEE. The trim removed 4 bases at V and 8 bases at J, leaving 13 bases unmatched. This CDR3 is built from 15 residues. The CDR3 loop is CASSPLAGVRGTQYF. For the CDR3, the DNA is TGTGCCAGCAGCCCCCTGGCGGGAGTTAGGGGTACGCAGTATTTT.

The chain combines TRBV7-8 with TRBJ1-3; TRBD1 aligns across 7 bases. The CDR3 consists of 17 residues. Trimming removed 5 bases from V and 2 bases from J; junction bases left unmatched: 12. The germline V gene has CDR1 SGHVS and CDR2 FQNEAQ. The CDR3 nucleotides are TGTGCCAGCAGCCAACAGGCGACAGGGTGGGCTGGAAACACCATATATTTT. Translation: CASSQQATGWAGNTIYF.

The chain employs TRBV11-2 and TRBJ2-1, with 8 bases identical to TRBD2. This CDR3 is built from 17 residues. Germline loops: CDR1 SGHAT, CDR2 FQNNGV. V was pared by 5 bases and J by 8 bases, with 17 bases of the junction left unmatched. DNA of the CDR3: TGTGCCAGCAGCATACCGGGGGGTAGCGGGATTAAACATGAGCAGTTCTTC. Translation: CASSIPGGSGIKHEQFF. The whole variable domain, remainder taken from reference TRBV11-2 and TRBJ2-1, is EAGVAQSPRYKIIEKRQSVAFWCNPISGHATLYWYQQILGQGPKLLIQFQNNGVVDDSQLPKDRFSAERLKGVDSTLKIQPAKLEDSAVYLCASSIPGGSGIKHEQFFGPGTRLTVL.